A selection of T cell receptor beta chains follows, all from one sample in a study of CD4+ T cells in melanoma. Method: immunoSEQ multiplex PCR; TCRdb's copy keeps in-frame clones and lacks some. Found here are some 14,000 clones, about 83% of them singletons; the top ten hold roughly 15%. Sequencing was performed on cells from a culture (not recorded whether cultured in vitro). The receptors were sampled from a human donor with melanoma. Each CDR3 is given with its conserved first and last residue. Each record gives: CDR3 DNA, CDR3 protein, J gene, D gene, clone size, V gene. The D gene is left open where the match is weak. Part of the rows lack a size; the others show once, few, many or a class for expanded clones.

DNA: TGTGCCAGCAGTGAGTGGGACAGGTCCGAGCAGTACTTC
CDR3: CASSEWDRSEQYF
J: TRBJ2-7
D: TRBD1
size: few
V: TRBV2

DNA: TGCGTCGTAGCCCTCGGAGGCTACACCTTC
CDR3: CVVALGGYTF
J: TRBJ1-2
D: -
size: -
V: TRBV11-2

DNA: TGCAGCGCAAGTACAGGGTCCGCTACTGATGAAAAACTGTTTTTT
CDR3: CSASTGSATDEKLFF
J: TRBJ1-4
D: -
size: -
V: TRBV29-1

DNA: TGTGCCAGCAGCGACGCCGGGGCCGGAAAACTGTTTTTT
CDR3: CASSDAGAGKLFF
J: TRBJ1-4
D: -
size: -
V: TRBV7-9

DNA: TGCGCCAGCAGCCAAGCCGGTCCTCCCCTCAGAGGAAATTCACCCCTCCACTTT
CDR3: CASSQAGPPLRGNSPLHF
J: TRBJ1-6
D: -
size: -
V: TRBV4-1

DNA: TGCAGCGTTGGAATGGGCTCGGGACAGGGGGGGAACACTGAAGCTTTCTTT
CDR3: CSVGMGSGQGGNTEAFF
J: TRBJ1-1
D: TRBD1
size: -
V: TRBV29-1

DNA: TGCAGCGTGGAAAGAGGCGGAAAACTGTTTTTT
CDR3: CSVERGGKLFF
J: TRBJ1-4
D: -
size: -
V: TRBV29-1

DNA: TGTGCCAGCAGCCCCGGGACTAGCGTCACAGATACGCAGTATTTT
CDR3: CASSPGTSVTDTQYF
J: TRBJ2-3
D: TRBD2
size: -
V: TRBV2

DNA: TGTGCCAGCAGCTTGGACAACACTTACGAGCAGTACTTC
CDR3: CASSLDNTYEQYF
J: TRBJ2-7
D: -
size: -
V: TRBV5-5

DNA: TGTGCCAGCAGCTTAATTGTTGGGTCAGGGCTTCACTTC
CDR3: CASSLIVGSGLHF
J: TRBJ2-5
D: -
size: -
V: TRBV11-2

DNA: TGTGCCACCTCGCGACAGGGCCAGGACACCATATATTTT
CDR3: CATSRQGQDTIYF
J: TRBJ1-3
D: TRBD1
size: once
V: TRBV2

DNA: TGTGCCATCAGTGAGGGGGCCGGGACAGGGGCCGGGGAGACCCAGTACTTC
CDR3: CAISEGAGTGAGETQYF
J: TRBJ2-5
D: TRBD1
size: -
V: TRBV10-3

DNA: TGCGCCAGCAGCTTAGACTCAAACGGGGGCTACACCTTC
CDR3: CASSLDSNGGYTF
J: TRBJ1-2
D: -
size: few
V: TRBV5-1

DNA: TGTGCCAGCAGCGTCCTAGCGGGGGCCCACAATGAGCAGTTCTTC
CDR3: CASSVLAGAHNEQFF
J: TRBJ2-1
D: TRBD2
size: -
V: TRBV6-5

DNA: TGTGCCAGCAGCTTCTGGAGCGGGCATGAGCAGTTCTTC
CDR3: CASSFWSGHEQFF
J: TRBJ2-1
D: -
size: -
V: TRBV7-3

DNA: TGTGCCAGCTCACCCCGACAGGGTTGGGGCGACTATGGCTACACCTTC
CDR3: CASSPRQGWGDYGYTF
J: TRBJ1-2
D: TRBD1
size: -
V: TRBV18

DNA: TGTGCCAGCAGTGAATCCGCTGTTGGGTCTGGCTATGGCTACACCTTC
CDR3: CASSESAVGSGYGYTF
J: TRBJ1-2
D: -
size: -
V: TRBV6-1

DNA: TGTGCCAGCAGCCAGGGACAGGGATTCTATAATTCACCCCTCCACTTT
CDR3: CASSQGQGFYNSPLHF
J: TRBJ1-6
D: TRBD1
size: -
V: TRBV7-9